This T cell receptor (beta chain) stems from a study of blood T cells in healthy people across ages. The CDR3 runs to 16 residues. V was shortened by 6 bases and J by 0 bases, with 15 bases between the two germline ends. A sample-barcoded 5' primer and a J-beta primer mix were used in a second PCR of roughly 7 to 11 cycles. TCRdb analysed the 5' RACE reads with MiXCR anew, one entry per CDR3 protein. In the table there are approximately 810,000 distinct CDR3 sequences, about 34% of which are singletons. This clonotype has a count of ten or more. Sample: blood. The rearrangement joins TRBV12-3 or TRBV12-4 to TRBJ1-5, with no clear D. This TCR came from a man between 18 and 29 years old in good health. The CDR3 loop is CASRSRRDYSNQPQHF. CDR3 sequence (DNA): TGTGCCAGCAGGAGCCGGAGGGATTATAGCAATCAGCCCCAGCATTTT.